The 26 T cell receptor beta chains presented below share a single source sample, sequenced in a study of CD8+ T cells in alopecia areata. Treatment: oral pan-JAK inhibitor, 5-10 mg twice daily. Reverse transcription of extracted RNA yielded cDNA, which provided the sequencing template. TCRdb's copy holds only in-frame clones and misses some; the assay was immunoSEQ multiplex PCR. Here the sample spans around 100,000 clones, approximately 63% being singletons. Specimen: CD8+ T cells sorted from blood, collected between weeks 55 and 70, from a patient treated with tofacitinib. These receptors all stem from a human donor with alopecia areata.

The chain joins TRBV13 to TRBJ2-3; D is uncertain. The germline CDR1 and CDR2 sequences are PRHDT and FYEKMQ (reference sequence). The V end lost 5 bases, the J end lost 1 base, and 7 bases lay between the germline ends. The CDR3 loop spans 13 amino acids. The DNA for the CDR3 is TGTGCCAGCAGCGCCAAGGGCACAGATACGCAGTATTTT. Its translation is CASSAKGTDTQYF.

This clone was observed a handful of times. The chain couples TRBV4-2 to TRBJ2-7, with 8 positions matching TRBD2. The CDR3 extends over 13 amino acids. J was trimmed by 3 bases and V by 5 bases; bases with no gene match: 3. The germline V gene encodes CDR1 LGHNA and CDR2 YNFKEQ. CDR3 in amino acids: CASSGGLGYEQYF. The CDR3 DNA sequence: TGTGCCAGCAGCGGGGGACTAGGCTACGAGCAGTACTTC.

This clone occurred a few times. The chain uses TRBV7-9 and TRBJ1-1; the D gene is possibly TRBD1 (6 bases). This CDR3 comprises 13 residues. CDR1 is SEHNR and CDR2 is FQNEAQ in the germline V gene (reference sequence). With 7 bases removed from V and 0 bases from J, the gap between germline ends came to 9 bases. The CDR3 loop is CASTGTLNTEAFF. The CDR3 DNA reads as TGTGCCAGCACCGGGACACTGAACACTGAAGCTTTCTTT.

J is TRBJ1-2 and V is TRBV15; 7 bases line up with TRBD1. Looked up from germline, CDR1 is LNHNV and CDR2 is YYDKDF (reference sequence). This CDR3 has 14 amino acids. With V trimmed by 3 bases and J by 4 bases, 5 bases remained unmatched. The CDR3: CATSSPGTAYGYTF. The CDR3 DNA is TGTGCCACCAGCAGCCCTGGGACAGCCTATGGCTACACCTTC.

This clone was observed a few times. The rearrangement joins TRBV29-1 to TRBJ1-1, with D unclear. The CDR3 is 14 amino acids. V was shortened by 4 bases and J by 3 bases, with 15 bases between the two germline ends. CDR1 is SQVTM and CDR2 is ANQGSEA in the germline V gene. CDR3 sequence reads: CSVGGFFPDTEAFF. The CDR3 DNA follows: TGCAGCGTTGGGGGTTTTTTCCCGGACACTGAAGCTTTCTTT.

This clone came up a few times. The CDR3 loop reads CAWSPGFTDTQYF. CDR3 DNA sequence: TGTGCCTGGAGTCCGGGATTCACAGATACGCAGTATTTT. The genes are TRBV30 and TRBJ2-3, with D tentatively TRBD2 (5 bases). CDR1 is GTSNPN, CDR2 SVGIG, per germline (reference sequence). Trimming stripped 2 bases from V and 2 bases from J, with 8 bases between. This CDR3 is 13 amino acids long.

The chain uses TRBV7-3 and TRBJ2-5; D is possibly TRBD1 or TRBD2 (6 bases each). This CDR3 region has 13 residues. Germline values: CDR1 SGHTA, CDR2 FQGTGA. V was shortened by 5 bases and J by 5 bases, with 12 bases between the two germline ends. CDR3 coding DNA: TGTGCCAGCAGCGCGACTAGGGGGGAGACCCAGTACTTC. Translation gives CASSATRGETQYF.

This clone was seen only a few times. The rearrangement uses TRBV11-2 and TRBJ2-3, with D possibly TRBD2 on 6 matching bases. From germline, CDR1 is SGHAT and CDR2 FQNNGV. Trimming took off 1 base at V and 3 bases at J, with 14 bases between the two ends. CDR3 length: 16 amino acids. CDR3 protein: CASSLVVGSGTDTQYF. CDR3 bases: TGTGCCAGCAGCTTAGTGGTTGGTAGCGGAACAGATACGCAGTATTTT.

The V call is TRBV25-1, the J call TRBJ2-1; D uncertain. V lost 4 bases and J 6 bases, leaving 1 base between the germline ends. CDR1 is MGHDK, CDR2 SYGVNS, per germline. The CDR3 has 10 amino acids. The CDR3 sequence is CASSGNEQFF. The CDR3 bases are TGTGCCAGCAGTGGCAATGAGCAGTTCTTC.

J is TRBJ1-2 and V is TRBV28, with 9 nucleotides matching TRBD1. V gave up 6 bases and J gave up 6 bases; unmatched junction bases: 5. This CDR3 contains 13 residues. Germline-derived CDR1 and CDR2 are MDHEN and SYDVKM. Here the CDR3 DNA reads TGTGCCAGCAGCCCCCGGACAGGGGATGGCTACACCTTC. Its translation: CASSPRTGDGYTF.

The rearrangement uses TRBV29-1 and TRBJ2-1; 9 bases align to TRBD2. There are 13 residues in the CDR3. After removal of 7 bases from V and 2 bases from J, the junction contained 3 bases not matched to a gene. CDR1 SQVTM and CDR2 ANQGSEA come from the germline V gene. CDR3 loop: CSASGITYNEQFF. The CDR3 DNA sequence: TGCAGCGCTAGCGGGATAACCTACAATGAGCAGTTCTTC.

Only one count was recorded for this clone. The rearrangement joins TRBV4-2 to TRBJ1-4, with 7 bases lining up with TRBD1. V dropped 1 base and J dropped 8; count of bases not matched to a gene: 10. CDR1 and CDR2 (germline): LGHNA, YNFKEQ. There are 16 residues in the CDR3. The CDR3 spells CASSQGVGGLEEKLFF. The CDR3 DNA follows: TGTGCCAGCAGCCAAGGGGTAGGGGGCCTGGAGGAAAAACTGTTTTTT.

The chain's CDR3 is CASSDAGEGDYGYTF. CDR3 sequence (DNA): TGTGCCAGCAGCGACGCAGGGGAAGGAGACTATGGCTACACCTTC. The chain couples TRBV5-6 to TRBJ1-2, with a tentative D call TRBD1 (6 bases). Trimming shortened V by 4 bases and J by 3 bases, and 16 bases separated the two germline ends. The CDR3 is 15 amino acids. Germline-derived CDR1 and CDR2 are SGHDT and YYEEEE.

This clone was seen only a few times. V gene TRBV29-1 combines with J gene TRBJ2-2; D is undetermined. CDR3 size: 12 residues. Trimming removed 6 bases from V and 2 bases from J, with 7 bases in between. Per the germline V gene, CDR1 is SQVTM and CDR2 is ANQGSEA. CDR3 region: CSVIENTGELFF. CDR3 bases: TGCAGCGTGATCGAAAACACCGGGGAGCTGTTTTTT.

The chain uses TRBV5-5 and TRBJ1-2; 9 bases align to TRBD1. This CDR3 has 16 amino acids. CDR1 and CDR2 (germline): SGHKS, YYEKEE (reference sequence). V shed 4 bases, J shed 3 bases, and the junction held 10 bases outside the gene matches. In DNA, the CDR3 is TGTGCCAGCAGCCTTTTCGGGACAGGGTCTCACTATGGCTACACCTTC. This codes for CASSLFGTGSHYGYTF. Using reference TRBV5-5 and TRBJ1-2 for the parts outside the CDR3, the full variable domain is DAGVTQSPTHLIKTRGQQVTLRCSPISGHKSVSWYQQVLGQGPQFIFQYYEKEERGRGNFPDRFSARQFPNYSSELNVNALLLGDSALYLCASSLFGTGSHYGYTFGSGTRLTVV.

This clone was recorded only once. This chain's CDR3 is CASGWGANTEAFF. DNA of the CDR3: TGCGCCAGCGGTTGGGGGGCGAACACTGAAGCTTTCTTT. The chain employs TRBV4-1 and TRBJ1-1, with D possibly being TRBD1 (6 bases). The CDR3 covers 13 residues. V dropped 8 bases and J dropped 1 base, with 11 bases sitting between them. The germline V gene has CDR1 MGHRA and CDR2 YSYEKL.

This clone was detected only a few times. The chain combines TRBV4-2 with TRBJ2-3; 8 bases are a match to TRBD2. Germline CDR1 reads LGHNA; CDR2 reads YNFKEQ. The CDR3 has 17 residues. V gave up 3 bases and J gave up 2 bases; unmatched junction bases: 10. CDR3 DNA sequence: TGTGCCAGCAGCCACCCCACTAGCGGTGACTTCACAGATACGCAGTATTTT. It encodes CASSHPTSGDFTDTQYF.

This chain joins TRBV11-2 and TRBJ1-4; D gene ambiguous. Per germline, CDR1 SGHAT and CDR2 FQNNGV. Between the trimmed V and J ends, which lost 5 bases and 11 bases, there was a span of 12 bases. The CDR3 covers 12 residues. DNA of the CDR3: TGTGCCAGCAGCCAAGGTGTTCCTAAACTGTTTTTT. Amino acid sequence: CASSQGVPKLFF.

The rearrangement joins TRBV19 to TRBJ2-6, with D perhaps matching TRBD2 (6 bases). This CDR3 contains 16 residues. The germline V and J ends were trimmed by 3 bases and 0 bases, with 9 bases remaining between them. Germline CDR1 LNHDA, CDR2 SQIVND (reference sequence). CDR3 residues: CASSMEGPSGANVLTF. Written as DNA, the CDR3 is TGTGCCAGTAGTATGGAGGGTCCCTCTGGGGCCAACGTCCTGACTTTC.

Here the CDR3 DNA reads TGTGCCAGCAGTTACTCGCCAGGGTCGTACACTGAAGCTTTCTTT. Translated: CASSYSPGSYTEAFF. The chain has TRBV6-5 and TRBJ1-1; weak D call: TRBD1 (5 bases). Trimming cost V 0 bases and J 3 bases, with 11 bases left between them. The germline V gene has CDR1 MNHEY and CDR2 SVGAGI. This CDR3 has 15 amino acids.

This clone was picked up a small number of times. This chain links TRBV4-1 with TRBJ2-4; D not resolved. Germline CDR1 MGHRA, CDR2 YSYEKL. The ends were cut back, 4 bases at V and 5 bases at J, with 15 bases in the middle. The CDR3 has 15 residues. CDR3 in DNA: TGCGCCAGCAGCCCCGTAGGGCAGGCTGAAAACATTCAGTACTTC. Translation gives CASSPVGQAENIQYF.

This clone was seen repeatedly, ten times or more. The chain is built from TRBV7-9 and TRBJ1-5, with a tentative D call TRBD1 (6 bases). V was cut by 5 bases and J by 7 bases, with 15 bases left in between. The CDR3 runs to 14 residues. CDR1 SEHNR and CDR2 FQNEAQ come from the germline V gene (reference sequence). The CDR3 nucleotides are TGTGCCAGCAGCGGAGGGGGTTTCGGGCAGCCCCAGCATTTT. Protein product: CASSGGGFGQPQHF. The whole variable domain, remainder taken from reference TRBV7-9 and TRBJ1-5, is DTGVSQNPRHKITKRGQNVTFRCDPISEHNRLYWYRQTLGQGPEFLTYFQNEAQLEKSRLLSDRFSAERPKGSFSTLEIQRTEQGDSAMYLCASSGGGFGQPQHFGDGTRLSIL.

This clone was seen a handful of times. The chain is built from TRBV7-8 and TRBJ2-2, with 8 bases lining up with TRBD2. The germline CDR1 and CDR2 sequences are SGHVS and FQNEAQ. Trimming at V came to 3 bases and at J to 1 base, leaving 1 base not matched to a gene. CDR3 length equals 15 residues. The chain's CDR3 is CASSFSGVNTGELFF. CDR3 in DNA: TGTGCCAGCAGCTTTAGCGGGGTGAACACCGGGGAGCTGTTTTTT.

This chain connects TRBV9 to TRBJ2-1; TRBD2 matches at 9 bases. Trimming took 0 bases from V and 8 from J; bases not matched to a gene: 9. The CDR3 runs to 16 residues. Germline CDR1 is SGDLS and CDR2 is YYNGEE. The CDR3 DNA reads as TGTGCCAGCAGCGTAGGAGGCGGGGGGGCCAGAGATGAGCAGTTCTTC. It yields the protein CASSVGGGGARDEQFF.

This clone was picked up a small number of times. The J gene is TRBJ1-2, the V gene TRBV2, with 8 bases identical to TRBD1. The V gene's germline CDR1 is SNHLY and CDR2 FYNNEI. V was pared by 9 bases and J by 0 bases, with 9 bases of the junction left unmatched. CDR3 length: 15 residues. As DNA, the CDR3 is TGTGCCAGACAAATCAGGGGGCTCTCTAACTATGGCTACACCTTC. Its protein product is CARQIRGLSNYGYTF.

This clone came up once. V gene TRBV28 combines with J gene TRBJ2-7; D unclear. The CDR3 contains 15 residues. V lost 5 bases and J 0 bases, leaving 14 bases between the germline ends. CDR1 and CDR2 from the germline V gene are MDHEN and SYDVKM. CDR3 protein: CASSRDLGLSYEQYF. In nucleotides, the CDR3 is TGTGCCAGCAGTCGTGACTTAGGGCTCTCCTACGAGCAGTACTTC.